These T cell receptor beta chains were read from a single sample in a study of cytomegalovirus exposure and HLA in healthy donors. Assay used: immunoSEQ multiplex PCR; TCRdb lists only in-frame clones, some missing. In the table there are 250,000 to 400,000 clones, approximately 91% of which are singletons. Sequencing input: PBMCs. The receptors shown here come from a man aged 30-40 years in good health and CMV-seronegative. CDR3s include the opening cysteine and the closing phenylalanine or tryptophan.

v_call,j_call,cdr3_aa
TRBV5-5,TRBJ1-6,CASSIIQGYNSPLHF
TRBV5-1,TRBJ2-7,CASSFLSQGFSEQYF
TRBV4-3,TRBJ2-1,CASSQGKGLAVYNEQFF
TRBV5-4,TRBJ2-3,CASSPTSGGLEDTQYF
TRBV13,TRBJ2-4,CASSLRTSGDPAKNIQYF
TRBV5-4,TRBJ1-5,CASSAGKMGWQPQHF
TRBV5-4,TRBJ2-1,CASSLLAGVGNEQFF
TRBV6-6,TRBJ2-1,CASSTTSGQDNEQFF
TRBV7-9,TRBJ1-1,CASSLRQGGTEAFF
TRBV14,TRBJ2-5,CASSPRRDRVQETQYF
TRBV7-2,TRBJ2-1,CASSIGQSIHEQFF
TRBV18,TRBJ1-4,CASSPGAGNNEKLFF
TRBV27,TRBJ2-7,CASRPTTGGRYEQYF
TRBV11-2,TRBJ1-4,CASSLVVTDRGEKLFF
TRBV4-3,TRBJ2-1,CASSQETGRYNEQFF
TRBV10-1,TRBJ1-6,CASSGQGNSPLHF
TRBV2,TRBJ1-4,CASSEKRATNEKLFF